The 23 T cell receptor beta chains listed next were all sequenced from one sample in a study of shared clonotypes between healthy human individuals. Clones were read by immunoSEQ multiplex PCR, and TCRdb kept only the in-frame ones, dropping some. The data hold hundreds of thousands of clones, with 60% to 75% observed a single time. The sequenced material came from memory CD4+ T cells sorted from blood. As to subset: CD45RA-negative fraction. These receptors all stem from a woman aged 25-40 years in good health.

This chain joins TRBV10-2 and TRBJ2-7, with D perhaps matching TRBD2 (6 bases). Trimming stripped 3 bases from V and 4 bases from J, with 16 bases between. Germline V lookup: CDR1 WSHSY, CDR2 SAAADI. The CDR3 length is 15 residues. CDR3 DNA sequence: TGCGCCAGCAGTGATCTAGCGAGCAGGGTTTACGAGCAGTACTTC. Translating gives CASSDLASRVYEQYF.

The chain employs TRBV6-6 and TRBJ2-7, with no clear D. Germline CDR1 reads MNHNY; CDR2 reads SVGAGI (reference sequence). This CDR3 comprises 14 residues. V lost 0 bases, J lost 6 bases, and 12 bases lay in between. The CDR3 loop reads CASSYSADNLEQYF. The CDR3 DNA follows: TGTGCCAGCAGTTACTCGGCTGACAACCTCGAGCAGTACTTC.

This sequence joins TRBV2 and TRBJ1-1, with TRBD1 as a possible D gene (5 bases). The germline V gene has CDR1 SNHLY and CDR2 FYNNEI. This CDR3 is built from 13 residues. V lost 3 bases and J lost 2, with 7 bases in between. The CDR3 spells CASSDQGNTEAFF. CDR3 in DNA: TGTGCCAGCAGTGATCAGGGAAACACTGAAGCTTTCTTT.

CDR3 loop: CSVSTGITNEKLFF. Written as DNA, the CDR3 is TGCAGCGTTTCTACAGGGATCACTAATGAAAAACTGTTTTTT. This sequence joins TRBV29-1 and TRBJ1-4, with TRBD1 as a possible D gene (6 bases). The germline V and J ends were trimmed by 5 bases and 2 bases, with 12 bases remaining between them. The germline V gene encodes CDR1 SQVTM and CDR2 ANQGSEA. The CDR3 sequence is 14 residues long.

V and J are TRBV4-1 and TRBJ1-5; 8 bases are shared with TRBD1. The V and J ends lost 6 bases and 1 base, in that order; junction bases with no gene match: 8. The germline V gene encodes CDR1 MGHRA and CDR2 YSYEKL. This CDR3 is built from 16 residues. The CDR3 sequence: CASRSAQGASNQPQHF. The CDR3 region has the DNA TGCGCCAGCAGAAGTGCTCAGGGGGCCAGCAATCAGCCCCAGCATTTT.

The chain carries TRBV19 and TRBJ1-2; D is undetermined. Germline V CDR1 and CDR2: LNHDA, SQIVND (reference sequence). This CDR3 contains 16 residues. V shed 2 bases and J shed 4 bases, with 17 bases lying between them. Here the CDR3 DNA reads TGTGCCAGTAGTATACGTGCGGAGGCTGGTGGCTATGGCTACACCTTC. Encoded protein: CASSIRAEAGGYGYTF. The full variable domain, in which reference TRBV19 and TRBJ1-2 provide the parts outside the CDR3, is DGGITQSPKYLFRKEGQNVTLSCEQNLNHDAMYWYRQDPGQGLRLIYYSQIVNDFQKGDIAEGYSVSREKKESFPLTVTSAQKNPTAFYLCASSIRAEAGGYGYTFGSGTRLTVV.

The J gene is TRBJ2-7, the V gene TRBV2; D remains unclear. V gave up 6 bases and J gave up 3 bases, with 9 bases separating them. Germline-derived CDR1 and CDR2 are SNHLY and FYNNEI. CDR3 size: 12 residues. The CDR3, as DNA: TGTGCCAGCAGCCCTGACATCTACGAGCAGTACTTC. This translates into CASSPDIYEQYF. The full variable domain, with the rest looked up from reference TRBV2 and TRBJ2-7, is EPEVTQTPSHQVTQMGQEVILRCVPISNHLYFYWYRQILGQKVEFLVSFYNNEISEKSEIFDDQFSVERPDGSNFTLKIRSTKLEDSAMYFCASSPDIYEQYFGPGTRLTVT.

This clone was counted only a few times. This chain joins TRBV29-1 and TRBJ1-2; D might be TRBD1 (6 bases). Trimming took 7 bases from V and 3 from J, leaving 12 bases between them. Per the germline V gene, CDR1 is SQVTM and CDR2 is ANQGSEA. The CDR3 is 12 amino acids. The CDR3 here is CSAAGQHYGYTF. CDR3 nucleotide sequence: TGCAGCGCCGCCGGACAGCACTATGGCTACACCTTC.

There are a few counts of this clone. The chain combines TRBV28 with TRBJ1-5; TRBD1 is a possible D gene (6 bases). Germline CDR1 is MDHEN and CDR2 is SYDVKM. Trimming removed 3 bases at V and 5 bases at J, with 11 bases between. This CDR3 has 14 amino acids. The CDR3 is CASSFGTRDQPQHF. The CDR3 DNA is TGTGCCAGCAGTTTCGGGACACGCGATCAGCCCCAGCATTTT. Supplemented by reference TRBV28 and TRBJ1-5, the full variable domain reads DVKVTQSSRYLVKRTGEKVFLECVQDMDHENMFWYRQDPGLGLRLIYFSYDVKMKEKGDIPEGYSVSREKKERFSLILESASTNQTSMYLCASSFGTRDQPQHFGDGTRLSIL.

V gene TRBV7-2 combines with J gene TRBJ2-3; either TRBD1 or TRBD2 may fit D (5 bases each). The CDR3 has 14 amino acids. Germline V lookup: CDR1 SGHTA, CDR2 FQGNSA. Trimming removed 5 bases at V and 6 bases at J, with 15 bases between. In DNA form, the CDR3 reads TGTGCCAGCAGCCCCGACTGGGGGTTTGATACGCAGTATTTT. It is translated as CASSPDWGFDTQYF. The variable domain in full, with the rest retrieved from reference TRBV7-2 and TRBJ2-3, is GAGVSQSPSNKVTEKGKDVELRCDPISGHTALYWYRQSLGQGLEFLIYFQGNSAPDKSGLPSDRFSAERTGGSVSTLTIQRTQQEDSAVYLCASSPDWGFDTQYFGPGTRLTVL.

The J gene is TRBJ1-3, the V gene TRBV11-2; D call uncertain. The V end lost 5 bases, the J end lost 4 bases, and 12 bases lay between the germline ends. The CDR3 consists of 14 residues. Germline-derived CDR1 and CDR2 are SGHAT and FQNNGV. Written as DNA, the CDR3 is TGTGCCAGCAGCGCCCAATCTAGGGGAAACACCATATATTTT. Amino acid sequence: CASSAQSRGNTIYF.

J is TRBJ1-5 and V is TRBV19; 8 bases agree with TRBD1. V lost 6 bases, J lost 2 bases, and 12 bases stayed unmatched. The CDR3 loop spans 17 amino acids. Germline assignment: CDR1 LNHDA and CDR2 SQIVND (reference sequence). CDR3 nucleotide sequence: TGTGCCAGTAGCGTACGCAGGGGGCTGGATGGCAATCAGCCCCAGCATTTT. Translation gives CASSVRRGLDGNQPQHF.

The J gene is TRBJ2-1, the V gene TRBV6-6; a weak D match, TRBD2 (6 bases). V was pared by 5 bases and J by 4 bases, with 15 bases between. CDR3 length: 15 amino acids. The germline V gene encodes CDR1 MNHNY and CDR2 SVGAGI (reference sequence). The CDR3 coding sequence is TGTGCCAGCAGTCCGGGACTCCACTTATACAATGAGCAGTTCTTC. It specifies CASSPGLHLYNEQFF.

The genes are TRBV7-9 and TRBJ1-1, with TRBD1 as a possible D gene (5 bases). This CDR3 comprises 12 residues. Germline V CDR1 and CDR2: SEHNR, FQNEAQ (reference sequence). Trimming pared 3 bases from V and 9 bases from J, leaving 11 bases between. This chain's CDR3 is CASSFRAGKAFF. Here the CDR3 DNA reads TGTGCCAGCAGCTTTCGGGCAGGGAAAGCTTTCTTT.

This clone was seen many times. This chain connects TRBV6-4 to TRBJ1-5; D is uncertain. This CDR3 spans 13 amino acids. The V and J ends lost 5 bases and 3 bases respectively, with 8 bases between them. The V gene's germline CDR1 is MRHNA and CDR2 SNTAGT. The CDR3 coding sequence is TGTGCCAGCAGTCTAAGCGACAATCAGCCCCAGCATTTT. It specifies CASSLSDNQPQHF.

The chain employs TRBV6-4 and TRBJ2-2, with TRBD2 matching 9 bases. CDR1 and CDR2 (germline): MRHNA, SNTAGT. This CDR3 comprises 16 residues. V shed 2 bases and J 6 bases; nucleotides not matched to a gene: 7. CDR3 loop: CASSDQGTSFAGELFF. CDR3 nucleotides: TGTGCCAGCAGTGACCAAGGGACTAGCTTCGCCGGGGAGCTGTTTTTT.

The chain has TRBV27 and TRBJ2-1, with D possibly matching TRBD1 (6 bases). The V end was cut by 0 bases, the J end by 1 base, with 13 bases between. The CDR3 is 17 residues long. Germline V CDR1 and CDR2: MNHEY, SMNVEV (reference sequence). CDR3 nucleotide sequence: TGTGCCAGCAGTTTATCGTTAGCCCAGGGGTCCTACAATGAGCAGTTCTTC. Its protein is CASSLSLAQGSYNEQFF.

The J gene is TRBJ1-5, the V gene TRBV4-1; D is unresolved. Trimming pared 0 bases from V and 6 bases from J, leaving 6 bases between. The CDR3 sequence is 13 residues long. Germline values: CDR1 MGHRA, CDR2 YSYEKL. The CDR3 DNA reads TGCGCCAGCAGCCAAGATCTGGGTCAGCCCCAGCATTTT. Protein product: CASSQDLGQPQHF.

The chain recombines TRBV4-1 with TRBJ2-2; TRBD2 is a possible D gene (5 bases). Trimming pared 2 bases from V and 2 bases from J, leaving 9 bases between. Germline lookup yields CDR1 MGHRA and CDR2 YSYEKL. The CDR3 runs 15 residues. The CDR3 loop is CASSQLTGNTGELFF. The CDR3 region has the DNA TGCGCCAGCAGCCAACTTACGGGAAACACCGGGGAGCTGTTTTTT.

The rearrangement links TRBV5-1 to TRBJ2-5; TRBD2 matches 9 bases. From germline, CDR1 is SGHRS and CDR2 YFSETQ. Trimming cost V 4 bases and J 2 bases; bases outside gene matches: 6. CDR3 length: 15 amino acids. The CDR3 is CASSTIAGAQETQYF. The DNA of the CDR3 is TGCGCCAGCAGCACCATAGCGGGGGCACAAGAGACCCAGTACTTC. The full variable domain, with the rest looked up from reference TRBV5-1 and TRBJ2-5, is KAGVTQTPRYLIKTRGQQVTLSCSPISGHRSVSWYQQTPGQGLQFLFEYFSETQRNKGNFPGRFSGRQFSNSRSEMNVSTLELGDSALYLCASSTIAGAQETQYFGPGTRLLVL.

This clone was seen just once. This sequence joins TRBV11-3 and TRBJ1-1; TRBD1 matches 11 bases. The germline V gene has CDR1 SGHNT and CDR2 YENEEA. This CDR3 has 17 amino acids. The V segment lost 6 bases and the J segment 3 bases; nucleotides outside the gene matches: 12. The CDR3 nucleotides read TGTGCCAGCAGATATAGAGGGACAGGGGGAGGGGACACTGAAGCTTTCTTT. Encoded protein: CASRYRGTGGGDTEAFF.

The chain employs TRBV7-2 and TRBJ2-1; 10 nucleotides match TRBD2. Germline V lookup: CDR1 SGHTA, CDR2 FQGNSA. The CDR3 loop spans 17 amino acids. V gave up 5 bases and J gave up 9 bases; unmatched junction bases: 16. CDR3 nucleotide sequence: TGTGCCAGCAGCCCCGGGTGGGCTAGCGGGAGCTTGGGTGAGCAGTTCTTC. This codes for CASSPGWASGSLGEQFF.

The chain couples TRBV10-3 to TRBJ1-4, with TRBD1 as a possible D gene (5 bases). The germline V gene has CDR1 ENHRY and CDR2 SYGVKD. V was shortened by 5 bases and J by 2 bases, with 21 bases between the two germline ends. This CDR3 is 18 amino acids long. CDR3 in DNA: TGTGCCATCAGTCAGACCCCAACCTCCGGGGGGACTAATGAAAAACTGTTTTTT. Translated: CAISQTPTSGGTNEKLFF.